The clone carrying this T cell receptor beta chain has at least ten counts. The sample comes from a study of control samples from healthy donors and cancer patients. Only in-frame clones appear in the TCRdb table, and some are missing; sequencing was by immunoSEQ multiplex PCR. Among around 130,000 clones listed, more than 75% were seen once. Germline assignment: CDR1 KGHDR and CDR2 SFDVKD. CDR3 length: 12 residues. The V gene lost 3 bases and the J gene lost 9 bases, with 10 bases spanning the gap. The receptor was derived from a man aged 30 to 39 in good health. The chain combines TRBV24-1 with TRBJ1-2; D not resolved. The sequenced sample was blood. The CDR3 DNA is TGTGCCACCAGTGATAATACAAGGAGCTACACCTTC. Amino acid sequence: CATSDNTRSYTF.